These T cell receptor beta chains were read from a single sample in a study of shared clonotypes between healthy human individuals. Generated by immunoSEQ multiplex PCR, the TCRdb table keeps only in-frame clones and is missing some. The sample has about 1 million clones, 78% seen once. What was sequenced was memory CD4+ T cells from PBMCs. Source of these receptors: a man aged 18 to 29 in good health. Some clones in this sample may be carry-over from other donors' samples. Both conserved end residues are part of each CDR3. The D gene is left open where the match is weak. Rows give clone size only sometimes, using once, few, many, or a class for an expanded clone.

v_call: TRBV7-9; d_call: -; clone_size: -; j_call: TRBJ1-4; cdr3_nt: TGTGCCAGCAGCTCGGGTGTGCGGGGCGGAGAAAAACTGTTTTTT; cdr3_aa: CASSSGVRGGEKLFF
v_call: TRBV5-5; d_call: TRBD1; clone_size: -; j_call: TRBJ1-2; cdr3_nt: TGTGCCAGCAGCCGGGGACAGGGGATTTGGTATGGCTACACCTTC; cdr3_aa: CASSRGQGIWYGYTF
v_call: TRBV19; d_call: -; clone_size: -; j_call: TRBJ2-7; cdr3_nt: TGTGCCAGTAGTACTCTAGGACTGGCCTACGAGCAGTACTTC; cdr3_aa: CASSTLGLAYEQYF
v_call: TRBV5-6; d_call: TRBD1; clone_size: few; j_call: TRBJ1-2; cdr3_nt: TGTGCCAGCAGCCATAACAGGGGCAAAGGGGGCTACACCTTC; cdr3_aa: CASSHNRGKGGYTF
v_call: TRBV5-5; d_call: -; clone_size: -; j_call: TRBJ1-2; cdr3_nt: TGTGCCAGCAGCTCTGGCGGCACCGGTACCTATGGCTACACCTTC; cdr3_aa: CASSSGGTGTYGYTF
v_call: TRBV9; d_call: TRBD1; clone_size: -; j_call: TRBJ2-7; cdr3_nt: TGTGCCAGCAGCACGGCCCGGGACAGGGGTACCTACGAGCAGTACTTC; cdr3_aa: CASSTARDRGTYEQYF
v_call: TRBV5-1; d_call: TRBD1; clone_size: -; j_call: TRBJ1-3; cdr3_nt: TGCGCCAGCAGCTTTAAGGGGGCCTCTGGAAACACCATATATTTT; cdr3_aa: CASSFKGASGNTIYF
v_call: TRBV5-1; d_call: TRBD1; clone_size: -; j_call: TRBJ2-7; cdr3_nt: TGCGCCAGCAGCCCGGGGACAGCCTACGAGCAGTACTTC; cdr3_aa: CASSPGTAYEQYF
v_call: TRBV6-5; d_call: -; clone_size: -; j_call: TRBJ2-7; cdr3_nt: TGTGCCAGCAGTTACAGATCCCGGGGATCCTACGAGCAGTACTTC; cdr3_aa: CASSYRSRGSYEQYF
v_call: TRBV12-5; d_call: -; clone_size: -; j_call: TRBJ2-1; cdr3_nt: TGTGCTAGTGGTTTGGACCGACTAGGTTCGGAGCAGTTCTTC; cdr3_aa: CASGLDRLGSEQFF
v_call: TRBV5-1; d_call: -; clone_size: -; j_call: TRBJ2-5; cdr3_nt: TGCGCCAGCAGCTTGGGGGAGAGTCGGGAGACCCAGTACTTC; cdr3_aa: CASSLGESRETQYF
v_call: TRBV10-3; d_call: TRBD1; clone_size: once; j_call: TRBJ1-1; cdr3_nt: TGTGCCATCAGTGATAAGGACAGGGGGAGTACTGAAGCTTTCTTT; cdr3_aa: CAISDKDRGSTEAFF
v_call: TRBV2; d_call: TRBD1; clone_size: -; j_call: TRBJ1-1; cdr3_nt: TGTGCCAGCAGGGACAGGGAAGCTTTCTTT; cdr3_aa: CASRDREAFF
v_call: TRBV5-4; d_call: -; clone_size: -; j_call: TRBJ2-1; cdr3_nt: TGTGCCAGCAGCTTTGGTGCCCCGAGCTCCTACAATGAGCAGTTCTTC; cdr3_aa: CASSFGAPSSYNEQFF
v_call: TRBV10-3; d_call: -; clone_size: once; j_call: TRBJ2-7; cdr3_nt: TGTGCCATCAGTGGGCGGGCCGAAGGTCTCGAGCAGTACTTC; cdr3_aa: CAISGRAEGLEQYF
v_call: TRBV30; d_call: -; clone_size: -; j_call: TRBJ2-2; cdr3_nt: TGTGCCTGGAGGCCAGGGGGGACGGGCGGGGAGCTGTTTTTT; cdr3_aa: CAWRPGGTGGELFF
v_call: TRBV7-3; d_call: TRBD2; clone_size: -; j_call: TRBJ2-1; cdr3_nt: TGTGCCAGCAGCCCAGGAGGGCTAGCGGGAATCAATGAGCAGTTCTTC; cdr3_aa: CASSPGGLAGINEQFF
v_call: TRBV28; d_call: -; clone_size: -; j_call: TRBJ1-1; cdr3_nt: TGTGCCAGCAACCTCCAGGGAGGTACTGAAGCTTTCTTT; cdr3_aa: CASNLQGGTEAFF
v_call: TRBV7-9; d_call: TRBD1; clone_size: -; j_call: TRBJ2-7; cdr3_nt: TGTGCCAGCCGCTCGGGGACAGACCTAGCGTACTTC; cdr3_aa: CASRSGTDLAYF
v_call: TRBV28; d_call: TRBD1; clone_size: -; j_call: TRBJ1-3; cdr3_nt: TGTGCCAGCATTCCCGGACCGAGACAGGGGGTTCCTGGAAACACCATATATTTT; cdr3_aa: CASIPGPRQGVPGNTIYF
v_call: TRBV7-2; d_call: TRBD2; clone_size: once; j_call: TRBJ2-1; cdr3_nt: TGTGCCAGCAGCTCCTTTGGACTAGCGTTCTACAATGAGCAGTTCTTC; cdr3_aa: CASSSFGLAFYNEQFF
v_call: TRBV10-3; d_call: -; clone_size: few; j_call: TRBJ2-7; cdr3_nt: TGTGCCATAGGGGCGGGAGAGCAGTACTTC; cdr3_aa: CAIGAGEQYF
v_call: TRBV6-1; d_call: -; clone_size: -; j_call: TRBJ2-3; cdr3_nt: TGTGCCAGCAGTGAAGCAGGCGTGTCCACAGATACGCAGTATTTT; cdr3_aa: CASSEAGVSTDTQYF
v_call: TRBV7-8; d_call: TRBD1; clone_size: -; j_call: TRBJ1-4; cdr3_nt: TGTGCCAGCAGCTCGGACAGGGTGGATGAAAAACTGTTTTTT; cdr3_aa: CASSSDRVDEKLFF
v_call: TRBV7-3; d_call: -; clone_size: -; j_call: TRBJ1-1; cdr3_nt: TGTGCCAGCAGCTTAACCCGGGATTCTGAAGCTTTCTTT; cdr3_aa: CASSLTRDSEAFF
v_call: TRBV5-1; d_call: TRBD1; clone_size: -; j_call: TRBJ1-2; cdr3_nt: TGCGCCAGCAGCTTTACAGGGGCGGACTATGGCTACACCTTC; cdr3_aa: CASSFTGADYGYTF
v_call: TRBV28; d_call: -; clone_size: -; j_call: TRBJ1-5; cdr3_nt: TGTGCCAGCAGGGGCCGGGGGGTCAATCAGCCCCAGCATTTT; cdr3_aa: CASRGRGVNQPQHF
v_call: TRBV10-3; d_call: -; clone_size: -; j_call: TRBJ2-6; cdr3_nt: TGTGCCATCAGTGAAGGCTTAGGGGCTGGGGCCAACGTCCTGACTTTC; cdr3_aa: CAISEGLGAGANVLTF
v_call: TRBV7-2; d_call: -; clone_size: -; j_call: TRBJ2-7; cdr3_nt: TGTGCCAGCAGCTTAGGGCTAGCCGGGGAGCAGTACTTC; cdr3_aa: CASSLGLAGEQYF
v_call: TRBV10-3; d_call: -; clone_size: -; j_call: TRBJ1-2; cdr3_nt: TGTGCCATCAGTGAGTACCTAAACTATGGCTACACCTTC; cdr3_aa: CAISEYLNYGYTF
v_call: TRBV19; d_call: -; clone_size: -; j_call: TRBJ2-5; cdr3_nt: TGTGCCAGTAAAACTAACAGCCTGAGTATGGAGACCCAGTACTTC; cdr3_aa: CASKTNSLSMETQYF
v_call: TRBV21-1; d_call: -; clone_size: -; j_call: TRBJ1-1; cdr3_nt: TGTGCCAGCAGTCCCTTGGACCTCACTGAAGCTTTCTTT; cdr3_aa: CASSPLDLTEAFF
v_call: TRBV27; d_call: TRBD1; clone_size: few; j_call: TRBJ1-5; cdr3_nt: TGTGCCAGCTCCCCGGGCGGGACAGGGGGGTCGCCCCAGCATTTT; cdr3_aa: CASSPGGTGGSPQHF
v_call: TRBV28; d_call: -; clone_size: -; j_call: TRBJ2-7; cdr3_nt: TGTGCCAGCGCAACCGGGGGTTACGAGCAGTACTTC; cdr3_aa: CASATGGYEQYF
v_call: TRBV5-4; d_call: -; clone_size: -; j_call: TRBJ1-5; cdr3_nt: TGTGCCAGCAGCTTAGGAGGGGTCGGGCAGCCCCAGCATTTT; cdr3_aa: CASSLGGVGQPQHF
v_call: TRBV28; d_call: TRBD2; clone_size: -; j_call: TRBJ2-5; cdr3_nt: TGTGCCAGCACCCTGACTAGCGGGACAGAGACCCAGTACTTC; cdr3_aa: CASTLTSGTETQYF
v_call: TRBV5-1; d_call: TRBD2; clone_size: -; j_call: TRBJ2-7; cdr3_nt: TGCGCCAGCAGCGCCCTAGCGGGAGCCCCCTACGAGCAGTACTTC; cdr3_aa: CASSALAGAPYEQYF
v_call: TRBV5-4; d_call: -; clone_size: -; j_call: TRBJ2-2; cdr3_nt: TGTGCCAGCAGCTTGGGACCCAGCGGATCCACCGGGGAGCTGTTTTTT; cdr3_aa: CASSLGPSGSTGELFF
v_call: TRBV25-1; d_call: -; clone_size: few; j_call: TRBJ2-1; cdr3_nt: TGTGCCAGCAGCACGGTGGCGGGCGGTAATGAGCAGTTCTTC; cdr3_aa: CASSTVAGGNEQFF
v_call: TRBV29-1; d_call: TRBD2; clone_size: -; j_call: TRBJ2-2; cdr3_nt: TGCAGCGTTGAGGGACTAGCGGGAGTATCCGGGGAGCTGTTTTTT; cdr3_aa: CSVEGLAGVSGELFF
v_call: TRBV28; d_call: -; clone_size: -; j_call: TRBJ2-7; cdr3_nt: TGTGCCAGCAGTTCGACAGGGGAGGGATACGAGCAGTACTTC; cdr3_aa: CASSSTGEGYEQYF
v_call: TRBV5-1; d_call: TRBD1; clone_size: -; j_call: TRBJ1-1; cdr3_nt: TGCGCCAGCAGCAAAGGACAGGGGGCCACTGAAGCTTTCTTT; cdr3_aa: CASSKGQGATEAFF
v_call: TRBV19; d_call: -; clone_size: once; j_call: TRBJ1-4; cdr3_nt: TGTGCCAGTAAATCGGTCAGGGATAATGAAAAACTGTTTTTT; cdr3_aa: CASKSVRDNEKLFF
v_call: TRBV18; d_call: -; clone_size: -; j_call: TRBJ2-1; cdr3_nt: TGTGCCAGCTCAGGGAGTCCCAGGGGTGAGCAGTTCTTC; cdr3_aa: CASSGSPRGEQFF
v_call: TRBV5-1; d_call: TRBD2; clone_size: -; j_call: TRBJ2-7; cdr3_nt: TGCGCCAGCAGCTTTACTAGCGGCTCCTACGAGCAGTACTTC; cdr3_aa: CASSFTSGSYEQYF
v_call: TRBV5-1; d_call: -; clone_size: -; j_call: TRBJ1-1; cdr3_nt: TGCGCCAGCTCCCAAGGACCCGTTAGGGCTCGGTTGAACACTGAAGCTTTCTTT; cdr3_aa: CASSQGPVRARLNTEAFF
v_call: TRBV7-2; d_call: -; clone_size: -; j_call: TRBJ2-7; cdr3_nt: TGTGCCAGCAGTTACTACGAAGAGCAGTACTTC; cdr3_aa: CASSYYEEQYF
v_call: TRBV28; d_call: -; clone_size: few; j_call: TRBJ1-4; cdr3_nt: TGTGCCAGCGGGGGCAGACGGAATGAAAAACTGTTTTTT; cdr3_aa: CASGGRRNEKLFF
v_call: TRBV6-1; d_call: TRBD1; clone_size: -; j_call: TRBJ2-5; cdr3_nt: TGTGCCAGCAAACAGGGGGCATGGGGAGAGACCCAGTACTTC; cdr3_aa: CASKQGAWGETQYF
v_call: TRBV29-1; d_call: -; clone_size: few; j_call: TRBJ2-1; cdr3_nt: TGCAGCGCCAGCTACAATGAGCAGTTCTTC; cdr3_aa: CSASYNEQFF
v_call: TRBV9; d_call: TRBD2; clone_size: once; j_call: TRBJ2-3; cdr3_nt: TGTGCCAGCAGCCCAGGGCGGGAGCCCACAGATACGCAGTATTTT; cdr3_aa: CASSPGREPTDTQYF
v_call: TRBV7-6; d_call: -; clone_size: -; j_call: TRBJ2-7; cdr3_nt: TGTGCCAGCAGTCCTGCTCGTGGGGAGCAGTACTTC; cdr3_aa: CASSPARGEQYF
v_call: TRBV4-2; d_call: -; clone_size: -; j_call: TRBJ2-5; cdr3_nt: TGTGCCAGCAGCCCACCCCTATCCGCGGCCCAAGAGACCCAGTACTTC; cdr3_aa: CASSPPLSAAQETQYF
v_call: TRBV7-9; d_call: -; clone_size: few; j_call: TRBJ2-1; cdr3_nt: TGTGCCAGCAGCCCTGAGGGGGCGGGAGGCTATGAGCAGTTCTTC; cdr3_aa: CASSPEGAGGYEQFF
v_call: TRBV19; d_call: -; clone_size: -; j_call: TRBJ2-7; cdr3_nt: TGTGCCAGTATTCTCTGGAGGGCCTACGAGCAGTACTTC; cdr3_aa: CASILWRAYEQYF